These 14 T cell receptor beta chains originate from one sample sequenced in a study of blood T cell repertoires in COVID-19. TCRdb keeps only in-frame clones here, not all; method: immunoSEQ multiplex PCR. The sample contains about 190,000 clones, about 83% of which appear only once. The specimen sequenced was PBMCs or T cells enriched from blood (not recorded which). The receptors here all came from a man in his forties with acute COVID-19.

This rearrangement joins TRBV28 to TRBJ2-1, with 8 positions matching TRBD2. The CDR3 is 15 amino acids. Germline CDR1 reads MDHEN; CDR2 reads SYDVKM. Trimming removed 6 bases from V and 4 bases from J; junction bases left unmatched: 8. CDR3 DNA sequence: TGTGCCAGCAGCAAGACGGGAGGGGGGTACAATGAGCAGTTCTTC. It specifies CASSKTGGGYNEQFF.

This clone was detected only once. This rearrangement joins TRBV19 to TRBJ2-5, with 10 bases identical to TRBD1. There are 15 residues in the CDR3. Germline CDR1 LNHDA, CDR2 SQIVND (reference sequence). The V and J ends lost 2 bases and 5 bases, in that order; junction bases with no gene match: 5. As DNA, the CDR3 is TGTGCCAGTAGTATATTGACAGGGGGCGTGGAGACCCAGTACTTC. It is translated as CASSILTGGVETQYF. Full variable domain (rest looked up from reference TRBV19 and TRBJ2-5): DGGITQSPKYLFRKEGQNVTLSCEQNLNHDAMYWYRQDPGQGLRLIYYSQIVNDFQKGDIAEGYSVSREKKESFPLTVTSAQKNPTAFYLCASSILTGGVETQYFGPGTRLLVL.

The V gene is TRBV9, the J gene TRBJ1-5; a possible D gene is TRBD1 (5 bases). Looked up from germline, CDR1 is SGDLS and CDR2 is YYNGEE. This CDR3 contains 15 residues. Trimming shortened V by 0 bases and J by 6 bases, and 13 bases separated the two germline ends. CDR3 in amino acids: CASSVGAGRGQPQHF. DNA of the CDR3: TGTGCCAGCAGCGTAGGGGCAGGGAGGGGTCAGCCCCAGCATTTT.

The chain recombines TRBV27 with TRBJ2-1, with 7 bases aligning to TRBD2. Germline V gene lookup returns CDR1 MNHEY and CDR2 SMNVEV (reference sequence). V was pared by 8 bases and J by 5 bases, with 15 bases of the junction left unmatched. The CDR3 contains 16 residues. The CDR3 sequence is CASWLRGGGLDNEQFF. CDR3 DNA sequence: TGTGCCAGCTGGCTGCGGGGCGGGGGACTCGACAATGAGCAGTTCTTC.

The V and J genes are TRBV27 and TRBJ2-1; TRBD1 might be the D (6 bases). Trimming cost V 7 bases and J 2 bases, with 12 bases left between them. CDR3 length: 14 residues. Per germline, CDR1 MNHEY and CDR2 SMNVEV (reference sequence). CDR3 residues: CASKLGAAYNEQFF. The CDR3 DNA reads as TGTGCCAGCAAACTGGGGGCAGCCTACAATGAGCAGTTCTTC.

Only a few counts were recorded for this clone. This chain uses TRBV4-1 with TRBJ2-7, with 9 bases that match TRBD1. Germline V gene lookup returns CDR1 MGHRA and CDR2 YSYEKL. This CDR3 region has 15 residues. The V and J ends lost 2 bases and 3 bases, in that order; junction bases with no gene match: 5. CDR3 sequence reads: CASSQLQGARYEQYF. The DNA of the CDR3 is TGCGCCAGCAGCCAACTACAGGGGGCGCGCTACGAGCAGTACTTC.

The rearrangement uses TRBV5-1 and TRBJ2-3, with 7 nucleotides matching TRBD2. The junction had 9 bases not matched to a gene; V was cut back by 4 bases and J by 1 base. This CDR3 region has 16 residues. Germline V lookup: CDR1 SGHRS, CDR2 YFSETQ. This chain's CDR3 is CASSDLPSGGTDTQYF. As DNA, the CDR3 is TGCGCCAGCAGCGACTTACCTAGCGGAGGCACAGATACGCAGTATTTT.

J is TRBJ2-7 and V is TRBV3-1 (or the pseudogene TRBV3-2); TRBD2 matches at 8 bases. The CDR3 is 17 amino acids. Germline lookup yields CDR1 LGHDT and CDR2 YNNKEL (reference sequence). Trimming at V came to 8 bases and at J to 3 bases, leaving 18 bases not matched to a gene. The CDR3 loop is CASGGDSERERIYEQYF. In DNA form, the CDR3 reads TGTGCCAGCGGGGGTGACTCGGAGCGGGAGAGAATCTACGAGCAGTACTTC.

The chain employs TRBV6-5 and TRBJ2-2, with a weak D call TRBD2 (5 bases). The V gene's germline CDR1 is MNHEY and CDR2 SVGAGI. CDR3 size: 13 residues. The V and J ends lost 8 bases and 2 bases respectively, with 9 bases between them. CDR3 DNA: TGTGCCAGCTTCCCTAGCAACACCGGGGAGCTGTTTTTT. Protein sequence: CASFPSNTGELFF.

V is TRBV11-2 and J is TRBJ1-4, with D maybe TRBD1 (6 bases). The V end lost 0 bases, the J end lost 7 bases, and 9 bases lay between the germline ends. Germline CDR1 reads SGHAT; CDR2 reads FQNNGV. This CDR3 spans 14 amino acids. The CDR3, as DNA: TGTGCCAGCAGCTTAGAAGCAGGGGTTGAAAAACTGTTTTTT. As protein: CASSLEAGVEKLFF.

The chain is built from TRBV19 and TRBJ2-3; possible D gene TRBD2, 7 bases. The germline V gene encodes CDR1 LNHDA and CDR2 SQIVND (reference sequence). CDR3 size: 15 residues. V was pared by 3 bases and J by 4 bases, with 14 bases between. CDR3 in DNA: TGTGCCAGTAGTATTGGGGGCGGGAGTGCAGATACGCAGTATTTT. Translated: CASSIGGGSADTQYF.

The V call is TRBV12-3 or TRBV12-4, the J call TRBJ2-7; 7 bases are shared with TRBD2. V was pared by 7 bases and J by 6 bases, with 9 bases of the junction left unmatched. There are 13 residues in the CDR3. The CDR3 spells CASKQAGRAEQYF. In nucleotides, the CDR3 is TGTGCCAGCAAACAAGCAGGGAGGGCCGAGCAGTACTTC.

The chain joins TRBV24-1 to TRBJ1-1; possible D gene TRBD1, 6 bases. CDR1 and CDR2 from the germline V gene are KGHDR and SFDVKD. The CDR3 contains 13 residues. Trimming removed 12 bases at V and 2 bases at J, with 15 bases between. Written as DNA, the CDR3 is TGTGCCCCGCCCCAACAGGGTAACACTGAAGCTTTCTTT. Its protein is CAPPQQGNTEAFF.

V is TRBV5-6 and J is TRBJ2-5; D is undetermined. The V end lost 0 bases, the J end lost 5 bases, and 11 bases lay between the germline ends. Germline CDR1 reads SGHDT; CDR2 reads YYEEEE. This CDR3 comprises 14 residues. The CDR3 sequence: CASSLAGVRETQYF. The CDR3 nucleotides read TGTGCCAGCAGCTTGGCCGGAGTTCGGGAGACCCAGTACTTC. The variable domain in full, with the rest retrieved from reference TRBV5-6 and TRBJ2-5, is DAGVTQSPTHLIKTRGQQVTLRCSPKSGHDTVSWYQQALGQGPQFIFQYYEEEERQRGNFPDRFSGHQFPNYSSELNVNALLLGDSALYLCASSLAGVRETQYFGPGTRLLVL.